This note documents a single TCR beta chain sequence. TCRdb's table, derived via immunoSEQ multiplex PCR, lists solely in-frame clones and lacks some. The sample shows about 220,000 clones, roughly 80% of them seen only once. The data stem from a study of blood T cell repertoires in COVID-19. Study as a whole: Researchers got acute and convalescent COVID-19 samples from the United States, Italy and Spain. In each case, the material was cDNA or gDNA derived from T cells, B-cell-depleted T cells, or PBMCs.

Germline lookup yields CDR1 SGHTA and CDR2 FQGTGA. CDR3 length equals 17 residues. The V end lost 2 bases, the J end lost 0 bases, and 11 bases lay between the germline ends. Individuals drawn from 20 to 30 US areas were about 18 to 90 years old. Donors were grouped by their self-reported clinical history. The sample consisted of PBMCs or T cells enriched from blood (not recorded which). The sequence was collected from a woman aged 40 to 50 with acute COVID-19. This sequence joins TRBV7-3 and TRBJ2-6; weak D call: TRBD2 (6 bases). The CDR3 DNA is TGTGCCAGCAGCTTACCACCCGGGGGCTCTGGGGCCAACGTCCTGACTTTC. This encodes CASSLPPGGSGANVLTF.